This T cell receptor (beta chain) emerged from a study of blood T cell repertoires in COVID-19. The germline V gene encodes CDR1 LNHDA and CDR2 SQIVND (reference sequence). The CDR3 is 16 amino acids. V was cut by 5 bases and J by 4 bases, with 18 bases left in between. TCRdb's table, derived via immunoSEQ multiplex PCR, lists solely in-frame clones and lacks some. Of roughly 250,000 clones in the sample, roughly 89% were seen once. All enrollees were about 18 to 89 years old and from about 24 US areas. Assignment of participants to cohorts was predicated upon participant-reported clinical history. Sequencing used PBMCs or T cells enriched from blood (not recorded which). The TCR comes from a woman aged 30 to 39 with acute COVID-19. The genes are TRBV19 and TRBJ1-5, with D uncertain. CDR3 nucleotides: TGTGCCAGTAGTGCCAGCGGGCGGCTGGGTAATCAGCCCCAGCATTTT. It encodes CASSASGRLGNQPQHF.